This entry concerns a single T cell receptor beta chain. Its antigen remains unknown. The data were obtained in a study of blood T cells in healthy people across ages. The study's findings and limits: Among long-lived donors, naive CD4+ cells were more numerous and diversity higher than in aged donors. It was held that the diversity estimates obtained from one million T cells were underestimates.

PCR was performed a second time for roughly 7 to 12 cycles using a sample-barcoded 5' primer and a J-beta primer mix. TCRdb reprocessed the 5' RACE reads via MiXCR and lists one record per CDR3 protein. This sample yields about 1,400,000 distinct CDR3 sequences, of which around 42% are seen a single time; approximately 7.9% belongs to the top ten. This CDR3 has 17 residues. CDR1 and CDR2 (germline): SNHLY, FYNNEI. The clonotype comes from a woman younger than 35 in good health. Material for sequencing was blood. This sequence joins TRBV2 and TRBJ2-4, with 8 positions matching TRBD1. The J call may be wrong; the DNA end is better matched by TRBJ2-7. The CDR3, as DNA: TGTGCCAGCAGTGAAGCGCTTCAGGGACAGGAGAACTACGAGCAGTACTTC. It encodes CASSEALQGQENYEQYF.